This passage covers 18 T cell receptor beta chains from one sample sequenced in a study of siplizumab effects on memory and regulatory T cells. Profiled with immunoSEQ multiplex PCR; TCRdb holds only in-frame clones, not every one. The sample yields about 120,000 clones, 93% seen once. Sequenced sample: non-Treg CD4+ T cells sorted from blood. All receptors come from a human donor in good health.

The chain links TRBV6-5 to TRBJ2-3; no firm D call. This CDR3 has 13 amino acids. The ends were cut back, 6 bases at V and 0 bases at J, with 7 bases in the middle. The V gene's germline CDR1 is MNHEY and CDR2 SVGAGI. The CDR3 nucleotides are TGTGCCAGCAGGGCACGGAGCACAGATACGCAGTATTTT. This translates into CASRARSTDTQYF.

As concerns this clone: Other nucleotide sequences from this sample produce the same CDR3. The rearrangement joins TRBV5-1 to TRBJ2-5, with D possibly TRBD1 on 5 matching bases. Germline CDR1 and CDR2: SGHRS and YFSETQ. The ends were cut back, 0 bases at V and 1 base at J, with 7 bases in the middle. This CDR3 spans 14 amino acids. The CDR3 sequence is CASSLGQLQETQYF. The CDR3 bases are TGCGCCAGCAGCTTGGGACAGCTCCAAGAGACCCAGTACTTC. Complete variable domain (other parts from reference TRBV5-1 and TRBJ2-5): KAGVTQTPRYLIKTRGQQVTLSCSPISGHRSVSWYQQTPGQGLQFLFEYFSETQRNKGNFPGRFSGRQFSNSRSEMNVSTLELGDSALYLCASSLGQLQETQYFGPGTRLLVL.

This clone was observed a single time. The chain joins TRBV4-1 to TRBJ1-4; unclear D gene. Trimming stripped 9 bases from V and 4 bases from J, with 12 bases between. The CDR3 sequence is 13 residues long. Germline V gene sequence: CDR1 MGHRA, CDR2 YSYEKL. The CDR3 nucleotides read TGCGCCAGGAGGACGGATCGTAATGAAAAACTGTTTTTT. It translates to CARRTDRNEKLFF.

This sequence joins TRBV18 and TRBJ2-5; weak D call: TRBD1 (5 bases). The CDR3 has 14 amino acids. The V end lost 4 bases, the J end lost 2 bases, and 11 bases lay between the germline ends. Germline V gene lookup returns CDR1 KGHSH and CDR2 LQKENI. The chain's CDR3 is CASSRPGLQETQYF. CDR3 DNA: TGTGCCAGCTCACGACCAGGGTTACAAGAGACCCAGTACTTC.

The genes are TRBV7-9 and TRBJ2-3, with 7 bases that match TRBD2. The CDR3 loop spans 16 amino acids. CDR1 is SEHNR, CDR2 FQNEAQ, per germline (reference sequence). The V segment lost 5 bases and the J segment 0 bases; nucleotides outside the gene matches: 8. The chain's CDR3 is CASSPWGGSSTDTQYF. The CDR3 DNA reads TGTGCCAGCAGCCCATGGGGGGGGTCTAGCACAGATACGCAGTATTTT.

The CDR3 DNA reads TGCGCCAGCAGCCAAGAGGGGGGGGGTGGAAACACCATATATTTT. Protein sequence: CASSQEGGGGNTIYF. The chain employs TRBV4-1 and TRBJ1-3; D might be TRBD1 (5 bases). V gave up 0 bases and J gave up 3 bases, with 9 bases separating them. CDR3 length equals 15 residues. Germline-derived CDR1 and CDR2 are MGHRA and YSYEKL.

The chain joins TRBV18 to TRBJ2-3; D call uncertain. The CDR3 spans 15 residues. V was trimmed by 1 base and J by 3 bases, leaving 11 bases between them. CDR1 KGHSH and CDR2 LQKENI come from the germline V gene. CDR3 in DNA: TGTGCCAGCTCACCACAATGGGCGCAGACAGATACGCAGTATTTT. Translating gives CASSPQWAQTDTQYF.

J is TRBJ1-3 and V is TRBV5-3; unclear D gene. TRBV5-3 is an ORF, and what it does is uncertain. The CDR3 contains 15 residues. Trimming pared 4 bases from V and 0 bases from J, leaving 11 bases between. CDR3 residues: CARSAGRSSGNTIYF. The CDR3 DNA is TGTGCCAGAAGCGCAGGACGGTCCTCTGGAAACACCATATATTTT.

The gene calls are TRBV5-4 and TRBJ1-2, with unresolved D. The CDR3 covers 15 residues. V was shortened by 0 bases and J by 5 bases, with 14 bases between the two germline ends. Germline V CDR1 and CDR2: SGHNT, YYREEE (reference sequence). The CDR3 region is CASSLGSSFGYGYTF. The CDR3 DNA reads TGTGCCAGCAGCTTGGGTTCGAGTTTTGGGTATGGCTACACCTTC. Variable domain in full (rest from reference TRBV5-4 and TRBJ1-2): ETGVTQSPTHLIKTRGQQVTLRCSSQSGHNTVSWYQQALGQGPQFIFQYYREEENGRGNFPPRFSGLQFPNYSSELNVNALELDDSALYLCASSLGSSFGYGYTFGSGTRLTVV.

The chain is built from TRBV9 and TRBJ2-1; D gene uncertain. Germline values: CDR1 SGDLS, CDR2 YYNGEE. This CDR3 has 14 amino acids. The ends were cut back, 4 bases at V and 6 bases at J, with 14 bases in the middle. The CDR3 DNA is TGTGCCAGCAGCAACGGACCTTGGAGCAATGAGCAGTTCTTC. It encodes CASSNGPWSNEQFF.

The genes are TRBV19 and TRBJ2-3; TRBD2 matches at 7 bases. This CDR3 spans 16 amino acids. The V segment lost 3 bases and the J segment 3 bases; nucleotides outside the gene matches: 9. The V gene's germline CDR1 is LNHDA and CDR2 SQIVND (reference sequence). In nucleotides, the CDR3 is TGTGCCAGTAGTATGGGTCGGGGGGTAGGGACAGATACGCAGTATTTT. This sequence encodes CASSMGRGVGTDTQYF.

This clone has a single count. The chain recombines TRBV9 with TRBJ2-5; a weak D match, TRBD2 (5 bases). V lost 4 bases, J lost 1 base, and 11 bases lay in between. The length of the CDR3 is 14 residues. CDR1 and CDR2 (germline): SGDLS, YYNGEE. CDR3 sequence reads: CASSPSDFQETQYF. CDR3 bases: TGTGCCAGCAGCCCCTCGGACTTCCAAGAGACCCAGTACTTC.

The J gene is TRBJ1-1, the V gene TRBV5-6; D possibly corresponds to TRBD1 (6 bases). CDR1 is SGHDT and CDR2 is YYEEEE in the germline V gene. The CDR3 spans 15 residues. The germline V and J ends were trimmed by 4 bases and 11 bases, with 24 bases remaining between them. The CDR3 here is CASSLLQGTQWGAFF. DNA of the CDR3: TGTGCCAGCAGCCTGCTTCAGGGGACCCAGTGGGGCGCTTTCTTT.

The J gene is TRBJ1-2, the V gene TRBV10-3; no definite D call. V was trimmed by 4 bases and J by 5 bases, leaving 8 bases between them. This CDR3 is built from 12 residues. CDR1 is ENHRY, CDR2 SYGVKD, per germline. The CDR3 is CAISASGYGYTF. The CDR3 DNA reads TGTGCCATCAGTGCGTCCGGTTATGGCTACACCTTC.

J is TRBJ1-1 and V is TRBV6-1; D unresolved. This CDR3 has 14 amino acids. CDR1 and CDR2 (germline): MNHNS, SASEGT. The V and J ends lost 0 bases and 6 bases respectively, with 11 bases between them. CDR3 loop: CASSEAGRRAEAFF. The CDR3 coding sequence is TGTGCCAGCAGTGAAGCGGGGAGACGGGCTGAAGCTTTCTTT.

The chain combines TRBV11-3 with TRBJ2-7, with no clear D. Trimming took 1 base from V and 2 from J, leaving 12 bases between them. Looked up from germline, CDR1 is SGHNT and CDR2 is YENEEA. The CDR3 loop spans 15 amino acids. The DNA of the CDR3 is TGTGCCAGCAGCTTAGGGGCAAACCCAACCTACGAGCAGTACTTC. It specifies CASSLGANPTYEQYF.

In its sample, this clone was seen once. V is TRBV9 and J is TRBJ1-1; 8 bases fit TRBD1. V gave up 5 bases and J gave up 2 bases; unmatched junction bases: 8. Germline CDR1 and CDR2: SGDLS and YYNGEE. The CDR3 extends over 15 amino acids. As DNA, the CDR3 is TGTGCCAGCAGTTACAGGGGGGACCGAAACACTGAAGCTTTCTTT. Translated, it gives CASSYRGDRNTEAFF.

The CDR3 DNA follows: TGTGCCAGCGCCTCAGGGCTGGGAGATGAAAAACTGTTTTTT. Its translation: CASASGLGDEKLFF. This rearrangement joins TRBV28 to TRBJ1-4, with D perhaps TRBD1 (5 bases). The CDR3 spans 14 residues. Germline CDR1 and CDR2: MDHEN and SYDVKM. V lost 8 bases and J lost 6, with 16 bases in between.